One and the same sample provided the 8 T cell receptor beta chains below, sequenced in a study of T cell clonotyping in hematopoietic cell transplantation. The method was immunoSEQ multiplex PCR; TCRdb's version includes in-frame clones alone and lacks a portion of them. The sample lists roughly 40,000 clones, 95% occurring once. Material for sequencing was peripheral blood mononuclear cells. The source of these receptors is a man younger than 40 in good health. Some clones in this sample may be carry-over from other donors' samples.

The gene calls are TRBV19 and TRBJ1-2; 12 positions match TRBD1. The CDR3 runs 14 residues. Losses at the gene ends were 5 bases for V and 10 bases for J; bases not matched to a gene: 8. Germline values: CDR1 LNHDA, CDR2 SQIVND (reference sequence). CDR3 residues: CASSGTGGSADYTF. The CDR3 DNA sequence: TGTGCCAGTAGTGGGACAGGGGGCTCGGCTGACTACACCTTC.

The rearrangement links TRBV18 to TRBJ2-7; TRBD1 matches 7 bases. CDR3 length equals 16 residues. The V gene end was trimmed by 5 bases and the J gene end by 0 bases; junction bases not matched to a gene: 10. CDR1 is KGHSH and CDR2 is LQKENI in the germline V gene. The CDR3 sequence is CASSAGAGGSSYEQYF. CDR3 DNA sequence: TGTGCCAGCTCAGCCGGGGCAGGGGGTAGCTCCTACGAGCAGTACTTC.

The chain is built from TRBV4-1 and TRBJ2-1, with D unclear. The CDR3 runs to 16 residues. The V and J ends lost 0 bases and 6 bases respectively, with 15 bases between them. Germline values: CDR1 MGHRA, CDR2 YSYEKL. CDR3 loop: CASSQEVYQGTNEQFF. The CDR3 DNA reads TGCGCCAGCAGCCAAGAAGTGTACCAAGGTACCAATGAGCAGTTCTTC.

V and J are TRBV2 and TRBJ2-1; D may be TRBD1 (5 bases). The length of the CDR3 is 14 residues. CDR1 and CDR2 from the germline V gene are SNHLY and FYNNEI. The V end lost 4 bases, the J end lost 6 bases, and 13 bases lay between the germline ends. Here the CDR3 DNA reads TGTGCCAGCAGTGTAGATGACAGCCCCAATGAGCAGTTCTTC. Translation gives CASSVDDSPNEQFF.

V gene TRBV30 combines with J gene TRBJ2-7; D gene unclear. The CDR3 has 13 amino acids. Germline CDR1 GTSNPN, CDR2 SVGIG (reference sequence). V was pared by 4 bases and J by 1 base, with 11 bases between. The DNA for the CDR3 is TGTGCCTGGATGACCCCGGGTTCCTACGAGCAGTACTTC. Translation gives CAWMTPGSYEQYF.

This clone has a single count. The rearrangement links TRBV6-5 to TRBJ1-4; the D is unclear. The germline CDR1 and CDR2 sequences are MNHEY and SVGAGI. The CDR3 sequence is 13 residues long. Between the trimmed V and J ends, which lost 5 bases and 3 bases, there was a span of 7 bases. The CDR3 region is CASSPGPNEKLFF. The CDR3 DNA sequence: TGTGCCAGCAGTCCGGGCCCTAATGAAAAACTGTTTTTT.

V is TRBV15 and J is TRBJ2-7; 11 nucleotides match TRBD1. V lost 0 bases, J lost 3 bases, and 4 bases stayed unmatched. Germline V CDR1 and CDR2: LNHNV, YYDKDF (reference sequence). The CDR3 length is 16 residues. CDR3 DNA sequence: TGTGCCACCAGCAGAGAATCCGGGACAGGGGGCTACGAGCAGTACTTC. Translating gives CATSRESGTGGYEQYF.

The gene calls are TRBV7-9 and TRBJ1-4, with D unresolved. The CDR3 runs 13 residues. The V gene lost 5 bases and the J gene lost 7 bases, with 11 bases spanning the gap. CDR1 and CDR2 from the germline V gene are SEHNR and FQNEAQ (reference sequence). CDR3 sequence: CASSVNQGEKLFF. CDR3 bases: TGTGCCAGCAGCGTGAATCAAGGTGAAAAACTGTTTTTT.